This entry is about one T cell receptor (beta chain). This record belongs to a study of control samples from healthy donors and cancer patients. The assay was immunoSEQ multiplex PCR, and TCRdb's table has in-frame clones only and misses some. Of about 78,000 clones listed, about 89% were seen once; the top ten hold less than 8.5%. Sequencing used blood. The sequence derives from a woman aged 55-69 years in good health.

Written as DNA, the CDR3 is TGTGCCAGTAGTATCTCACTAGCGGTTAGCACAGATACGCAGTATTTT. Translating it yields CASSISLAVSTDTQYF. This chain connects TRBV19 to TRBJ2-3; 8 bases map to TRBD2. Germline CDR1 LNHDA, CDR2 SQIVND (reference sequence). The CDR3 totals 16 residues. V gave up 3 bases and J gave up 0 bases; unmatched junction bases: 5.